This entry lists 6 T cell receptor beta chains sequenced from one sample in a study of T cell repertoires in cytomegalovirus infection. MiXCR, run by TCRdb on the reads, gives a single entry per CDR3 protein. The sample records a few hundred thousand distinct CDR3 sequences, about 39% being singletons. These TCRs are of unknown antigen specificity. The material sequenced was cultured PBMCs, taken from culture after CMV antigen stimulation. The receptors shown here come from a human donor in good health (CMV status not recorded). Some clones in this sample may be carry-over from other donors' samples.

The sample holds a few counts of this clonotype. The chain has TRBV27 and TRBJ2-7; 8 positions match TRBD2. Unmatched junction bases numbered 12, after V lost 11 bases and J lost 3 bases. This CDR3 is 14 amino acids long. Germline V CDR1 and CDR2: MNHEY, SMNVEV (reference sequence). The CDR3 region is CASSTSGHLYEQYF. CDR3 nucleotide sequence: TGTGCCTCGAGCACTAGCGGCCACCTCTACGAGCAGTACTTC.

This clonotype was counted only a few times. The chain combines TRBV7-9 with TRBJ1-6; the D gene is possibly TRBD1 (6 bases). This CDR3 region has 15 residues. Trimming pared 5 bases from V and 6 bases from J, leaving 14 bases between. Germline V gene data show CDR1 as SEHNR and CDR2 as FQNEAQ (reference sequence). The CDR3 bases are TGTGCCAGCAGCGACGGACAGACGGTTAATTCACCCCTCCACTTT. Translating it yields CASSDGQTVNSPLHF.

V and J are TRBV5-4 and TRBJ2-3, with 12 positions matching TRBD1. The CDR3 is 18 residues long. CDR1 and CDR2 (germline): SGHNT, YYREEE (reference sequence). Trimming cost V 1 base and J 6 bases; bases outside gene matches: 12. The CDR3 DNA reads TGTGCCAGCAGCTTGCACGCTACGGGACAGGGGGCGACGGATACGCAGTATTTT. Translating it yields CASSLHATGQGATDTQYF.

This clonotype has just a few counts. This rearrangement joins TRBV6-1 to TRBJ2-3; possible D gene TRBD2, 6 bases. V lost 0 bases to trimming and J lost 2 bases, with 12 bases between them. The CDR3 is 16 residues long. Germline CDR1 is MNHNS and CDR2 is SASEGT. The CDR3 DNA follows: TGTGCCAGCAGTGAAGCGGGAGGAGGATTCACAGATACGCAGTATTTT. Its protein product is CASSEAGGGFTDTQYF.

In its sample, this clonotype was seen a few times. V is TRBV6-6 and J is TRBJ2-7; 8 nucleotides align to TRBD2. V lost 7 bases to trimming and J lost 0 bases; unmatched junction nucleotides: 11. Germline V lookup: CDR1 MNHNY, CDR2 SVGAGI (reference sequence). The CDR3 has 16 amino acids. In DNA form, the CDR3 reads TGTGCCAGCACCCCCGGGGGGCGGGAGGTCTCCTACGAGCAGTACTTC. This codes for CASTPGGREVSYEQYF.

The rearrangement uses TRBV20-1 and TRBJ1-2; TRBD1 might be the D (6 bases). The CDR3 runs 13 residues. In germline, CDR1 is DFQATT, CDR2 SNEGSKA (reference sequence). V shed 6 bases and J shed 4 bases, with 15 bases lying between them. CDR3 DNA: TGCAGTGCCAGGTGGGGGGCCCGCTATGGCTACACCTTC. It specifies CSARWGARYGYTF.